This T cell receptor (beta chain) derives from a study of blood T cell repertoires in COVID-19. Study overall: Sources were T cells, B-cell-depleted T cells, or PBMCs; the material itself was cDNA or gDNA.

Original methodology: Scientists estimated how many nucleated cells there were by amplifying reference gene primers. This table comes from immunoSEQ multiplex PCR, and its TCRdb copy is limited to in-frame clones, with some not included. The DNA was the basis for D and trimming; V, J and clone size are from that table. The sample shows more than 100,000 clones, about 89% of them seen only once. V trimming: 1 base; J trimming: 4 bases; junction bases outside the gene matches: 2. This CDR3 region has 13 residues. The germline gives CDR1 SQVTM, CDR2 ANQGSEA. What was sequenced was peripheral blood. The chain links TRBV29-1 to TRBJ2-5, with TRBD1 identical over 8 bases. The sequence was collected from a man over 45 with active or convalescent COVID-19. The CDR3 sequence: CSVEGTGSETQYF. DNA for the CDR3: TGCAGCGTTGAAGGGACAGGGTCAGAGACCCAGTACTTC.